These 28 T cell receptor beta chains came from one sample sequenced in a study of immune heterogeneity within non-small cell lung tumors. As template, the study used bulk tumor genomic DNA at roughly 600 ng per sample. Far-apart biopsies, several per primary tumor, were taken during surgery. Patients went through curative surgery, and their non-small cell lung cancer was untreated and newly diagnosed. Multiplex PCR employing 32 V and 13 J primers generated amplicons of the TCR beta CDR3. Each CDR3 protein gets one entry after TCRdb re-called the multiplex PCR reads with MiXCR. This sample carries 4,000 to 5,000 distinct CDR3 sequences, around 33% of them seen once, and the ten largest clones take more than 20%. The sequenced sample consisted of lung tumor tissue. These receptors all come from a woman aged 45-65 years with non-small cell lung cancer.

This clonotype was observed a few times. The chain employs TRBV27 and TRBJ1-3, with D uncertain. The CDR3 runs to 14 residues. The germline V and J ends were trimmed by 0 bases and 2 bases, with 5 bases remaining between them. Germline CDR1 MNHEY, CDR2 SMNVEV (reference sequence). The CDR3 protein is CASSLSWAGNTIYF. The CDR3 DNA is TGTGCCAGCAGTTTATCCTGGGCTGGAAACACCATATATTTT.

As concerns this clonotype: This may be a read error: a much more frequent sequence differs by one nucleotide. The CDR3, as DNA: TGTGCCTGCTGGACAGGGACCTCTGGGTCCAACGTCCTGACTTTC. Translation: CACWTGTSGSNVLTF. This chain uses TRBV30 with TRBJ2-6; TRBD1 matches 8 bases. The CDR3 loop spans 15 amino acids. Germline assignment: CDR1 GTSNPN and CDR2 SVGIG (reference sequence). Together with reference TRBV30 and TRBJ2-6, the CDR3 gives the full variable domain: SQTIHQWPATLVQPVGSPLSLECTVEGTSNPNLYWYRQAAGRGLQLLFYSVGIGQISSEVPQNLSASRPQDRQFILSSKKLLLSDSGFYLCACWTGTSGSNVLTFGAGSRLTVL.

Details on this clonotype: The junction departs from germline at one end; a sequencing error may be responsible. The CDR3 here is CASSVWANTEALF. The CDR3 nucleotides are TGTGCCAGCAGTGTTTGGGCGAACACTGAAGCTCTCTTT. The chain employs TRBV2 and TRBJ1-1; D is undetermined. CDR3 length equals 13 residues. Per germline, CDR1 SNHLY and CDR2 FYNNEI. Combining the CDR3 with reference TRBV2 and TRBJ1-1 gives the whole variable domain EPEVTQTPSHQVTQMGQEVILRCVPISNHLYFYWYRQILGQKVEFLVSFYNNEISEKSEIFDDQFSVERPDGSNFTLKIRSTKLEDSAMYFCASSVWANTEALFGQGTRLTVV.

This chain connects TRBV5-8 to TRBJ2-1; weak D call: TRBD2 (5 bases). Trimming took off 6 bases at V and 8 bases at J, with 24 bases between the two ends. The germline V gene has CDR1 SGHTS and CDR2 YDEGEE. CDR3 length equals 16 residues. CDR3 residues: CASTLGGFEIRDEQFF. CDR3 nucleotide sequence: TGTGCCAGCACCCTGGGCGGGTTTGAGATTCGCGATGAGCAGTTCTTC.

The chain is built from TRBV11-1 and TRBJ2-2; D ambiguous. The CDR3 runs to 13 residues. V was trimmed by 2 bases and J by 4 bases, leaving 5 bases between them. Germline V gene data show CDR1 as SGHAT and CDR2 as FQDESV (reference sequence). The CDR3 sequence is CASSLKPTGELFF. The CDR3 bases are TGTGCCAGCAGCTTAAAGCCCACCGGGGAGCTGTTTTTT.

Regarding this clonotype: Given a much more abundant clone one base away, this may be a read error. The J gene is TRBJ2-1, the V gene TRBV12-5; TRBD1 or TRBD2 may be the D gene (6 bases each). Germline assignment: CDR1 LGHNT and CDR2 FRNRAP. The CDR3 extends over 16 amino acids. The CDR3 here is CASGSRGGVSYNEQLF. In DNA form, the CDR3 reads TGTGCTAGTGGTTCCAGGGGCGGGGTATCCTACAATGAGCAGTTATTC.

A remark on this clonotype: One end of the junction is discordant with germline, which a read error may explain. The rearrangement joins TRBV19 to TRBJ2-1; no clear D. The CDR3 is 13 residues long. CDR1 and CDR2 (germline): LNHDA, SQIVND (reference sequence). CDR3 coding DNA: TGTGCCAGTATTATAGAGGCGTACAATGAGCAGTTCTTC. Residues: CASIIEAYNEQFF.

The genes are TRBV18 and TRBJ2-7; 8 bases line up with TRBD1. The CDR3 is 14 amino acids. Per the germline V gene, CDR1 is KGHSH and CDR2 is LQKENI. V shed 3 bases and J 2 bases; nucleotides not matched to a gene: 3. Written as DNA, the CDR3 is TGTGCCAGCTCACCCGGACAGGGCCCCTACGAGCAGTACTTC. Translating it yields CASSPGQGPYEQYF.

This clonotype is medium-sized in the sample. The rearrangement joins TRBV30 to TRBJ1-5; D gene ambiguous. The CDR3 sequence is 14 residues long. Germline CDR1 reads GTSNPN; CDR2 reads SVGIG (reference sequence). Trimming pared 3 bases from V and 0 bases from J, leaving 9 bases between. CDR3 nucleotide sequence: TGTGCCTGGAGGGGGAGTTATAGCAATCAGCCCCAGCATTTT. It yields the protein CAWRGSYSNQPQHF.

CDR3 residues: CSARPGGNEQFF. The CDR3 nucleotides read TGCAGCGCCCGCCCGGGGGGCAATGAGCAGTTCTTC. The J gene is TRBJ2-1, the V gene TRBV29-1; TRBD2 agrees at 7 bases. This CDR3 is built from 12 residues. Germline V gene lookup returns CDR1 SQVTM and CDR2 ANQGSEA. V trimming: 7 bases; J trimming: 6 bases; junction bases outside the gene matches: 6.

Only a few counts were recorded for this clonotype. The chain joins TRBV5-1 to TRBJ2-1, with TRBD1 identical over 7 bases. The CDR3 sequence is 14 residues long. Looked up from germline, CDR1 is SGHRS and CDR2 is YFSETQ. Unmatched junction bases numbered 4, after V lost 0 bases and J lost 7 bases. The CDR3 DNA reads as TGCGCCAGCAGCTTGGTGACAGGGCCGAATGAGCAGTTCTTC. The encoded protein is CASSLVTGPNEQFF.

This clonotype is labeled as medium-sized. The chain has TRBV7-2 and TRBJ1-5; D gene unclear. The length of the CDR3 is 14 residues. V was clipped by 3 bases and J by 0 bases, with 6 bases between them. Germline V CDR1 and CDR2: SGHTA, FQGNSA. CDR3 protein: CASSLLNSNQPQHF. In nucleotides, the CDR3 is TGTGCCAGCAGCTTGCTCAATAGCAATCAGCCCCAGCATTTT.

This clonotype is medium-sized by share. The V gene is TRBV7-2, the J gene TRBJ2-7; no clear D gene. The CDR3 has 14 residues. Germline V gene sequence: CDR1 SGHTA, CDR2 FQGNSA. The germline V and J ends were trimmed by 4 bases and 4 bases, with 14 bases remaining between them. The CDR3 region has the DNA TGTGCCAGCAGCTCTCGATCCGGGTTTTACGAGCAGTACTTC. This gives the protein CASSSRSGFYEQYF.

The chain joins TRBV30 to TRBJ2-2; perhaps D is TRBD1 or TRBD2 (5 bases each). Trimming left V 3 bases short and J 8 bases short, with 13 bases between. The CDR3 has 13 amino acids. The germline V gene has CDR1 GTSNPN and CDR2 SVGIG (reference sequence). CDR3 sequence reads: CAWRLGEWGELFF. For the CDR3, the DNA is TGTGCCTGGAGGCTGGGGGAGTGGGGGGAGCTGTTTTTT.

CDR3 bases: TGCAGCGTTGCGCATGGGTTCAATCAGCCCCAGCATTTT. Translation: CSVAHGFNQPQHF. This chain uses TRBV29-1 with TRBJ1-5; unclear D gene. CDR3 length: 13 residues. The germline V and J ends were trimmed by 4 bases and 3 bases, with 10 bases remaining between them. The germline V gene encodes CDR1 SQVTM and CDR2 ANQGSEA.

In its sample, this clonotype was seen a few times. The chain employs TRBV18 and TRBJ2-1, with 9 bases that match TRBD1. This CDR3 contains 18 residues. V trimming: 0 bases; J trimming: 11 bases; junction bases outside the gene matches: 17. CDR1 KGHSH and CDR2 LQKENI come from the germline V gene. CDR3 nucleotides: TGTGCCAGCTCACCACCCCGGGGTGGTGACAGGGGGATTGAGAAGCAGTTCTTC. Residues: CASSPPRGGDRGIEKQFF.

The chain has TRBV20-1 and TRBJ2-7; D is uncertain. The CDR3 has 13 amino acids. V lost 4 bases, J lost 9 bases, and 19 bases lay in between. Germline V gene data show CDR1 as DFQATT and CDR2 as SNEGSKA (reference sequence). Here the CDR3 DNA reads TGCAGTGCTACGACATATTTTGGCCTTGGGCAGTACTTC. It codes for CSATTYFGLGQYF.

By sample fraction, this clonotype is medium-sized. The rearrangement joins TRBV7-9 to TRBJ2-3; possibly TRBD1 for D (6 bases). Germline V gene data show CDR1 as SEHNR and CDR2 as FQNEAQ (reference sequence). With 8 bases removed from V and 0 bases from J, the gap between germline ends came to 9 bases. The CDR3 spans 13 residues. The CDR3 region is CASQGRSTDTQYF. DNA of the CDR3: TGTGCCAGCCAGGGGCGTAGCACAGATACGCAGTATTTT. Combining the CDR3 with reference TRBV7-9 and TRBJ2-3 gives the whole variable domain DTGVSQNPRHKITKRGQNVTFRCDPISEHNRLYWYRQTLGQGPEFLTYFQNEAQLEKSRLLSDRFSAERPKGSFSTLEIQRTEQGDSAMYLCASQGRSTDTQYFGPGTRLTVL.

This clonotype was seen a few times. The chain joins TRBV7-8 to TRBJ2-1; unclear D gene. With 1 base removed from V and 10 bases from J, the gap between germline ends came to 14 bases. The CDR3 runs to 14 residues. Germline V gene lookup returns CDR1 SGHVS and CDR2 FQNEAQ. The CDR3 is CASSLVASQGEQFF. The CDR3 nucleotides are TGTGCCAGCAGCTTAGTAGCCTCCCAAGGGGAGCAGTTCTTC.

This clonotype has a handful of counts. The gene calls are TRBV7-7 and TRBJ2-3; 8 bases align to TRBD1. The V gene end was trimmed by 5 bases and the J gene end by 3 bases; junction bases not matched to a gene: 4. The CDR3 runs 14 residues. Per germline, CDR1 SSHAT and CDR2 FNYEAQ (reference sequence). CDR3 residues: CASSPDRVTDTQYF. For the CDR3, the DNA is TGTGCCAGCAGCCCGGACAGGGTTACAGATACGCAGTATTTT. Full variable domain (outside the CDR3, taken from reference TRBV7-7 and TRBJ2-3): GAGVSQSPRYKVTKRGQDVTLRCDPISSHATLYWYQQALGQGPEFLTYFNYEAQPDKSGLPSDRFSAERPEGSISTLTIQRTEQRDSAMYRCASSPDRVTDTQYFGPGTRLTVL.

Judged by abundance, this clonotype is medium-sized. This chain connects TRBV6-6 to TRBJ2-7; TRBD1 aligns across 9 bases. The CDR3 is 17 amino acids. With V trimmed by 2 bases and J by 0 bases, 8 bases remained unmatched. CDR1 is MNHNY and CDR2 is SVGAGI in the germline V gene (reference sequence). CDR3 nucleotides: TGTGCCAGCAGTTACCTCCTTACAGGGGGCGCCTCCTACGAGCAGTACTTC. Its translation is CASSYLLTGGASYEQYF.

The rearrangement joins TRBV20-1 to TRBJ1-1; 8 bases agree with TRBD1. CDR3 length equals 13 residues. Trimming at V came to 3 bases and at J to 8 bases, leaving 8 bases not matched to a gene. Germline CDR1 DFQATT, CDR2 SNEGSKA (reference sequence). CDR3: CSASRDRGFEAFF. For the CDR3, the DNA is TGCAGTGCTAGTCGCGACAGGGGTTTCGAAGCTTTCTTT.

This clonotype is categorized as medium-sized. J is TRBJ1-1 and V is TRBV5-6; D is possibly TRBD1 (6 bases). The CDR3 has 13 amino acids. V was clipped by 4 bases and J by 1 base, with 8 bases between them. Germline-derived CDR1 and CDR2 are SGHDT and YYEEEE. The chain's CDR3 is CASSRRGNTEAFF. In DNA form, the CDR3 reads TGTGCCAGCAGCCGCAGGGGGAACACTGAAGCTTTCTTT.

V is TRBV6-2 or TRBV6-3 and J is TRBJ2-7; D might be TRBD2 (5 bases). The CDR3 is 16 residues long. The germline V gene has CDR1 MNHEY and CDR2 SVGEGT. The V end was cut by 0 bases, the J end by 3 bases, with 15 bases between. CDR3 sequence (DNA): TGTGCCAGCAGTTACTCCCCGGACTTAGTATACTACGAGCAGTACTTC. It translates to CASSYSPDLVYYEQYF.

About this clonotype itself: This could be a read error, since a much larger clone is one nucleotide away. The V gene is TRBV6-1, the J gene TRBJ2-5, with 10 bases matching TRBD1. The CDR3 length is 16 residues. V lost 6 bases and J lost 7; bases outside the gene matches: 14. Germline-derived CDR1 and CDR2 are MNHNS and SASEGT. For the CDR3, the DNA is TGTGCCAGCAGCCGAGATCCGGACAGGGGGATAGGGACCCAGTACTTC. Its protein product is CASSRDPDRGIGTQYF.

The sample holds a few counts of this clonotype. The chain carries TRBV4-2 and TRBJ1-5; D is unresolved. V lost 4 bases to trimming and J lost 0 bases, with 10 bases between them. Per the germline V gene, CDR1 is LGHNA and CDR2 is YNFKEQ. The CDR3 is made up of 15 amino acids. DNA of the CDR3: TGTGCCAGCAGCCTGACCGGCCATAGCAATCAGCCCCAGCATTTT. It is translated as CASSLTGHSNQPQHF.

This clonotype rates as medium-sized. The chain employs TRBV20-1 and TRBJ2-1; 7 bases agree with TRBD1. Unmatched junction bases numbered 5, after V lost 3 bases and J lost 3 bases. Germline CDR1 and CDR2: DFQATT and SNEGSKA (reference sequence). The CDR3 sequence is 14 residues long. The CDR3, as DNA: TGCAGTGCTAGGAAGGACAGGCTCTACAATGAGCAGTTCTTC. Protein: CSARKDRLYNEQFF.

V gene TRBV7-9 combines with J gene TRBJ2-2; TRBD1 or TRBD2 may be the D gene (6 bases each). This CDR3 is built from 16 residues. Looked up from germline, CDR1 is SEHNR and CDR2 is FQNEAQ (reference sequence). Trimming removed 5 bases from V and 3 bases from J, with 16 bases in between. CDR3: CASSPPRGDYTGELFF. CDR3 sequence (DNA): TGTGCCAGCAGCCCGCCGAGGGGGGATTACACCGGGGAGCTGTTTTTT.